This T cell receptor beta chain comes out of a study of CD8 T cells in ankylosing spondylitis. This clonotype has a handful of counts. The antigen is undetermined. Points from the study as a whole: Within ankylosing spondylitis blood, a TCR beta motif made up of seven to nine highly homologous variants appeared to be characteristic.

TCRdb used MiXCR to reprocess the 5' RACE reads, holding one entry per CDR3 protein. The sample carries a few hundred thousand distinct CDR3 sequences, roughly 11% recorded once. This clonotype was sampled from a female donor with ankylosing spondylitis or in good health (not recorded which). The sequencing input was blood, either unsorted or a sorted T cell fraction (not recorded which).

The CDR3 coding sequence is TGCGCCAGCAGCTTGGGGGGGGGACAAACCTACGAGCAGTACTTC. Protein: CASSLGGGQTYEQYF. The chain couples TRBV5-1 to TRBJ2-7; possibly TRBD2 for D (7 bases). Germline CDR1 and CDR2: SGHRS and YFSETQ. The CDR3 sequence is 15 residues long. V lost 0 bases, J lost 2 bases, and 12 bases lay in between. Complete variable domain (other parts from reference TRBV5-1 and TRBJ2-7): KAGVTQTPRYLIKTRGQQVTLSCSPISGHRSVSWYQQTPGQGLQFLFEYFSETQRNKGNFPGRFSGRQFSNSRSEMNVSTLELGDSALYLCASSLGGGQTYEQYFGPGTRLTVT.